Included here is one T cell receptor beta chain sequence, with context. The sample comes from a study of shared clonotypes between healthy human individuals. Terminally differentiated effector memory CD45RA+ cells were excluded by CCR7 positive selection of CD45RO-negative cells. The V end was cut by 5 bases, the J end by 10 bases, with 12 bases between. From germline, CDR1 is LNHDA and CDR2 SQIVND (reference sequence). CDR3 length: 12 amino acids. Produced via immunoSEQ multiplex PCR; TCRdb's table is partial and in-frame only. The table has approximately 740,000 clones, around 93% seen once. The chain carries TRBV19 and TRBJ2-1; possible D gene TRBD1, 6 bases. This receptor was identified in a man younger than 45 in good health. Sequencing used naive CD8+ T cells sorted from blood. The chain's CDR3 is CASSSPGDEQFF. The CDR3 region has the DNA TGTGCCAGTAGTTCGCCAGGGGACGAGCAGTTCTTC.